A single sample gave rise to the 10 T cell receptor beta chains below, sequenced in a study of CD8+CD57+ T cells in acquired aplastic anemia. Whoever was chosen for sequencing had shown CD8+CD57+ cell expansion by flow cytometry. TCR beta VDJ and CDR3 profiles were obtained from a genomic DNA template. TCRdb called the reads again in MiXCR, with one record for every CDR3 protein. Of around 170,000 distinct CDR3 sequences listed, roughly half are singletons. Sequenced: sorted CD4+, CD8+, or CD8+CD57+ T cells (not recorded which) from PBMCs. The receptors here all came from a human donor with aplastic anemia.

This clonotype is deemed medium-sized (0.01 to 0.1%). V is TRBV19 and J is TRBJ1-2, with 7 positions matching TRBD1. CDR3 size: 16 residues. Germline V gene data show CDR1 as LNHDA and CDR2 as SQIVND (reference sequence). V shed 4 bases and J 5 bases; nucleotides not matched to a gene: 13. Written as DNA, the CDR3 is TGTGCCAGTAGTACCCCAGGGACAGTAGCTAGGTATGGCTACACCTTC. This sequence encodes CASSTPGTVARYGYTF.

This clonotype was found a few times. Just one base apart from a much larger clone, this may be a read error. The chain uses TRBV15 and TRBJ1-5; D is perhaps TRBD1 (5 bases). The CDR3 covers 18 residues. Trimming took off 5 bases at V and 4 bases at J, with 24 bases between the two ends. Germline assignment: CDR1 LNHNV and CDR2 YYDKDF (reference sequence). The CDR3 bases are TGTGCCACCAGCGGGGGACTGAGGGGCCCGATGGGAAATCAGCCCCAGCATTTT. Amino acids: CATSGGLRGPMGNQPQHF. Variable domain in full (rest from reference TRBV15 and TRBJ1-5): DAMVIQNPRYQVTQFGKPVTLSCSQTLNHNVMYWYQQKSSQAPKLLFHYYDKDFNNEADTPDNFQSRRPNTSFCFLDIRSPGLGDTAMYLCATSGGLRGPMGNQPQHFGDGTRLSIL.

The table lists this clonotype with many counts. V gene TRBV28 combines with J gene TRBJ1-2, with 7 bases identical to TRBD1. The CDR3 contains 13 residues. Germline lookup yields CDR1 MDHEN and CDR2 SYDVKM. Trimming at V came to 5 bases and at J to 5 bases, leaving 5 bases not matched to a gene. The CDR3 here is CASSQGDSYGYTF. For the CDR3, the DNA is TGTGCCAGCAGTCAGGGGGACAGTTATGGCTACACCTTC.

The rearrangement links TRBV6-5 to TRBJ2-7; D is perhaps TRBD1 (6 bases). The germline CDR1 and CDR2 sequences are MNHEY and SVGAGI. The V end was cut by 2 bases, the J end by 2 bases, with 10 bases between. The CDR3 contains 14 residues. The CDR3 coding sequence is TGTGCCAGCAGTTACGGGGGCACGACCTACGAGCAGTACTTC. It is translated as CASSYGGTTYEQYF.

The chain employs TRBV16 and TRBJ2-7; 8 bases fit TRBD1. The CDR3 has 11 amino acids. Trimming took 6 bases from V and 7 from J; bases not matched to a gene: 2. CDR1 is KGHSY, CDR2 FQNENV, per germline. The CDR3, as DNA: TGTGCCAGCAGGCGACAGGGGGAGCAGTACTTC. This translates into CASRRQGEQYF.

V is TRBV19 and J is TRBJ1-2; weak D call: TRBD1 (5 bases). Trimming took off 2 bases at V and 6 bases at J, with 10 bases between the two ends. Germline CDR1 reads LNHDA; CDR2 reads SQIVND (reference sequence). This CDR3 is built from 13 residues. The CDR3 here is CASSITADNGYTF. Written as DNA, the CDR3 is TGTGCCAGTAGTATAACGGCGGACAATGGCTACACCTTC.

The CDR3 DNA sequence: TGTGCCAGCAGCTTTTTAGGGGGATCATCTGGGGCCAACGTCCTGACTTTC. Protein product: CASSFLGGSSGANVLTF. J is TRBJ2-6 and V is TRBV5-4; perhaps TRBD1 as D (6 bases). This CDR3 spans 17 amino acids. V was pared by 2 bases and J by 1 base, with 13 bases between. Looked up from germline, CDR1 is SGHNT and CDR2 is YYREEE (reference sequence).

This clonotype was counted at least ten times. The CDR3: CASSLGQNGDIQYF. CDR3 coding DNA: TGCGCCAGCAGCTTGGGGCAGAACGGGGACATTCAGTACTTC. The V and J genes are TRBV5-1 and TRBJ2-4; weak D call: TRBD2 (5 bases). CDR1 and CDR2 (germline): SGHRS, YFSETQ. V lost 0 bases to trimming and J lost 8 bases, with 12 bases between them. This CDR3 is built from 14 residues.

This clonotype occurred many times. This chain uses TRBV4-2 with TRBJ2-1; no clear D. The CDR3 has 16 amino acids. From germline, CDR1 is LGHNA and CDR2 YNFKEQ. Trimming removed 1 base from V and 0 bases from J, with 10 bases in between. CDR3 coding DNA: TGTGCCAGCAGCCAAGTCGGCACCCGCTCCTACAATGAGCAGTTCTTC. Translation gives CASSQVGTRSYNEQFF.

Concerning this clonotype: A read error may explain this, as a much larger clone is one base away. The chain recombines TRBV5-1 with TRBJ2-5; the D is unclear. V dropped 10 bases and J dropped 2 bases, with 15 bases sitting between them. There are 13 residues in the CDR3. Germline V gene lookup returns CDR1 SGHRS and CDR2 YFSETQ. The CDR3 here is CAGQKTLQETQYF. CDR3 nucleotide sequence: TGCGCCGGCCAGAAGACACTTCAAGAGACCCAGTACTTC.